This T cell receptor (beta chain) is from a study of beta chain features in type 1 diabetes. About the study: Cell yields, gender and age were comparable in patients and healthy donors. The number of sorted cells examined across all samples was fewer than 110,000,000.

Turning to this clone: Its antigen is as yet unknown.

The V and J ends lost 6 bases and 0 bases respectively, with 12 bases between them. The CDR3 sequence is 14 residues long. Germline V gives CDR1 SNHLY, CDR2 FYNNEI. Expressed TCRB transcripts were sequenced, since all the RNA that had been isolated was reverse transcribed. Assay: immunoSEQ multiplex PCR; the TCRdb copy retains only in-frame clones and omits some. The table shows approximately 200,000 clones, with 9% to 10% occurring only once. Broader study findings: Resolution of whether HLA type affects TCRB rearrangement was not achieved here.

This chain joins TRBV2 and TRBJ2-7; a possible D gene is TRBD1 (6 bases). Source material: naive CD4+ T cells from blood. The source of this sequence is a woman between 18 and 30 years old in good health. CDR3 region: CASRLDRSSYEQYF. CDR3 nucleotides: TGTGCCAGCAGATTGGACAGAAGCTCCTACGAGCAGTACTTC. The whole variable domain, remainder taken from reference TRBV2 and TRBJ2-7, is EPEVTQTPSHQVTQMGQEVILRCVPISNHLYFYWYRQILGQKVEFLVSFYNNEISEKSEIFDDQFSVERPDGSNFTLKIRSTKLEDSAMYFCASRLDRSSYEQYFGPGTRLTVT.